Below, 20 T cell receptor beta chains from the same sample are listed, as sequenced in a study of blood T cell repertoires in COVID-19 (TCRdb year 2020). The library was prepared using the immunoSEQ multiplex PCR assay. Entries here come from immuneACCESS through TCRdb and include only in-frame sequences with V and J called. Some clones fail to appear in such tables; in the studies checked, an unresolved V gene covers under half of the shortfall, and the cause of the remainder is unknown. This sample is represented by some 430,000 clones; about 90% of them were singletons. Less than 0.75% of the sample lies in the top ten. Sequences were obtained from PBMCs or T cells enriched from blood (not recorded which). The receptors were gathered from a man aged 18 to 30 who had recovered from COVID-19.

This chain joins TRBV3-1 (or the pseudogene TRBV3-2) and TRBJ2-2; the match to TRBD2 covers 9 bases. This CDR3 is built from 16 residues. Trimming at V came to 0 bases and at J to 6 bases, leaving 5 bases not matched to a gene. Germline-derived CDR1 and CDR2 are LGHDT and YNNKEL (reference sequence). CDR3 in amino acids: CASSQDGVAGAGELFF. In nucleotides, the CDR3 is TGTGCCAGCAGCCAAGATGGGGTAGCGGGAGCCGGGGAGCTGTTTTTT.

The chain uses TRBV12-3 or TRBV12-4 and TRBJ1-2; tentative D call: TRBD1 (6 bases). CDR3 size: 13 residues. V was clipped by 3 bases and J by 8 bases, with 13 bases between them. The DNA of the CDR3 is TGTGCCAGCAGTTTGTCCACCAGGGGCGGCTACACCTTC. The encoded protein is CASSLSTRGGYTF.

The chain is built from TRBV3-1 (or the pseudogene TRBV3-2) and TRBJ2-3; 15 nucleotides agree with TRBD2. CDR1 and CDR2 (germline): LGHDT, YNNKEL (reference sequence). V gave up 0 bases and J gave up 8 bases; unmatched junction bases: 6. This CDR3 contains 17 residues. CDR3: CASSQDGTSGGRTTQYF. The DNA for the CDR3 is TGTGCCAGCAGCCAAGATGGGACTAGCGGGGGGCGAACTACGCAGTATTTT.

The chain recombines TRBV6-2 or TRBV6-3 with TRBJ2-1; D possibly corresponds to TRBD2 (5 bases). This CDR3 has 16 amino acids. Germline V lookup: CDR1 MNHEY, CDR2 SVGEGT. The V end was cut by 2 bases, the J end by 4 bases, with 15 bases between. DNA for the CDR3: TGTGCCAGCAGTTACCCCGGATTAGCGCCGTACAATGAGCAGTTCTTC. Encoded protein: CASSYPGLAPYNEQFF.

CDR3 nucleotides: TGCGCCACCCAAGAAGGGGGCGGGACAGGGGTGGCCATTCAGTACTTC. This encodes CATQEGGGTGVAIQYF. This chain joins TRBV10-1 and TRBJ2-4; 10 bases match TRBD1. The CDR3 has 16 residues. Germline CDR1 is WNHNN and CDR2 is SYGVQD (reference sequence). V shed 10 bases and J 9 bases; nucleotides not matched to a gene: 18.

The gene calls are TRBV14 and TRBJ1-1; maybe TRBD1 (6 bases). The CDR3 is 15 amino acids. Deletions cut 3 bases from V and 2 bases from J, with 13 bases between. Germline CDR1 is SGHDN and CDR2 is FVKESK. The CDR3 here is CASSQGRGGNTEAFF. The CDR3 DNA sequence: TGTGCCAGCAGCCAGGGGAGGGGGGGTAACACTGAAGCTTTCTTT.

The chain is built from TRBV18 and TRBJ1-2; D perhaps matches TRBD1 (6 bases). Germline values: CDR1 KGHSH, CDR2 LQKENI. The length of the CDR3 is 14 residues. Between the trimmed V and J ends, which lost 6 bases and 8 bases, there was a span of 19 bases. The CDR3 region has the DNA TGTGCCAGCTCTTCCACGGCCACAGGGTTCGGCTACACCTTC. Translation: CASSSTATGFGYTF.

This chain joins TRBV3-1 (or the pseudogene TRBV3-2) and TRBJ2-1; 11 bases align to TRBD2. The CDR3 runs to 15 residues. Germline loops: CDR1 LGHDT, CDR2 YNNKEL (reference sequence). V was pared by 1 base and J by 13 bases, with 9 bases of the junction left unmatched. The CDR3 is CASSQAELAGAKQFF. Here the CDR3 DNA reads TGTGCCAGCAGCCAAGCTGAACTAGCGGGAGCAAAACAGTTCTTC.

The table lists this clone with a count of one. The chain couples TRBV20-1 to TRBJ1-1; a weak D match, TRBD1 (6 bases). CDR3 length: 11 residues. The germline V gene encodes CDR1 DFQATT and CDR2 SNEGSKA (reference sequence). Trimming pared 5 bases from V and 10 bases from J, leaving 14 bases between. The CDR3: CSASQGGGAFF. CDR3 nucleotides: TGCAGTGCTTCCCAGGGAGGGGGAGCTTTCTTT.

The CDR3 region is CASSEAPSASTDTQYF. In nucleotides, the CDR3 is TGTGCCAGCAGTGAAGCGCCAAGCGCAAGCACAGATACGCAGTATTTT. V gene TRBV6-1 combines with J gene TRBJ2-3; D is undetermined. The CDR3 runs 16 residues. From germline, CDR1 is MNHNS and CDR2 SASEGT. The V end lost 0 bases, the J end lost 0 bases, and 10 bases lay between the germline ends.

The chain combines TRBV11-3 with TRBJ1-1, with TRBD1 as a possible D gene (5 bases). Germline V gives CDR1 SGHNT, CDR2 YENEEA. The CDR3 runs 14 residues. V was pared by 2 bases and J by 4 bases, with 11 bases between. The CDR3 sequence is CASSLKGQGTEAFF. DNA of the CDR3: TGTGCCAGCAGCTTAAAGGGGCAGGGCACTGAAGCTTTCTTT. The full variable domain, with the rest looked up from reference TRBV11-3 and TRBJ1-1, is EAGVVQSPRYKIIEKKQPVAFWCNPISGHNTLYWYLQNLGQGPELLIRYENEEAVDDSQLPKDRFSAERLKGVDSTLKIQPAELGDSAVYLCASSLKGQGTEAFFGQGTRLTVV.

CDR3 sequence: CASSPPGQINSPLHF. The CDR3 DNA reads TGTGCCAGCAGTCCTCCGGGACAGATTAATTCACCCCTCCACTTT. This chain connects TRBV5-8 to TRBJ1-6; the match to TRBD1 covers 7 bases. V lost 5 bases to trimming and J lost 6 bases; unmatched junction nucleotides: 8. CDR3 length: 15 amino acids. Per the germline V gene, CDR1 is SGHTS and CDR2 is YDEGEE. The full variable domain, with the rest looked up from reference TRBV5-8 and TRBJ1-6, is EAGVTQSPTHLIKTRGQQATLRCSPISGHTSVYWYQQALGLGLQFLLWYDEGEERNRGNFPPRFSGRQFPNYSSELNVNALELEDSALYLCASSPPGQINSPLHFGNGTRLTVT.

The V and J genes are TRBV5-1 and TRBJ2-2, with D possibly TRBD1 on 6 matching bases. CDR3 length: 16 amino acids. Trimming pared 1 base from V and 0 bases from J, leaving 10 bases between. The germline CDR1 and CDR2 sequences are SGHRS and YFSETQ. The CDR3 DNA reads TGCGCCAGCAGCTTGATCGCAGGGGCGAACACCGGGGAGCTGTTTTTT. Amino acids: CASSLIAGANTGELFF.

This chain joins TRBV16 and TRBJ2-7, with a weak D call TRBD2 (6 bases). From germline, CDR1 is KGHSY and CDR2 FQNENV. V lost 2 bases, J lost 5 bases, and 19 bases lay in between. CDR3 length: 16 residues. CDR3 coding DNA: TGTGCCAGCAGCCAAGTGATCTGGGACTCCCGAGACGAGCAGTACTTC. Its protein is CASSQVIWDSRDEQYF.

V usage is TRBV2 and J usage is TRBJ1-1; D uncertain. Per germline, CDR1 SNHLY and CDR2 FYNNEI. This CDR3 contains 14 residues. The V end was cut by 6 bases, the J end by 0 bases, with 11 bases between. The CDR3 region has the DNA TGTGCCAGCAGCCCAGGCGTTTTGAACACTGAAGCTTTCTTT. Translation gives CASSPGVLNTEAFF.

This clone was counted once. The chain uses TRBV25-1 and TRBJ2-2, with D possibly TRBD1 on 6 matching bases. Germline assignment: CDR1 MGHDK and CDR2 SYGVNS. The CDR3 spans 13 residues. V lost 8 bases, J lost 5 bases, and 12 bases lay in between. Here the CDR3 DNA reads TGTGCCAGCTCGACAGGCCCAACCGGGGAGCTGTTTTTT. As protein: CASSTGPTGELFF.

V usage is TRBV2 and J usage is TRBJ1-2; 11 nucleotides agree with TRBD1. The germline V gene has CDR1 SNHLY and CDR2 FYNNEI. The CDR3 runs 14 residues. V gave up 6 bases and J gave up 8 bases; unmatched junction bases: 8. The CDR3 coding sequence is TGTGCCAGCAGCCCCGGACAGGGGGCGAGGGGCTACACCTTC. It is translated as CASSPGQGARGYTF.

J is TRBJ2-7 and V is TRBV28; no clear D. Trimming removed 7 bases from V and 1 base from J, with 11 bases in between. The germline gives CDR1 MDHEN, CDR2 SYDVKM. The CDR3 is 13 amino acids. As DNA, the CDR3 is TGTGCCAGCACCTTCGGGTTGTCCTACGAGCAGTACTTC. It is translated as CASTFGLSYEQYF.

This rearrangement joins TRBV6-1 to TRBJ2-3; TRBD1 agrees at 8 bases. V gave up 4 bases and J gave up 9 bases; unmatched junction bases: 18. The CDR3 length is 17 residues. The germline gives CDR1 MNHNS, CDR2 SASEGT. In DNA, the CDR3 is TGTGCCAGCAGTGGCCAGACAGGGGATGAGGTTGAGGGAACGCAGTATTTT. Its translation: CASSGQTGDEVEGTQYF.

Note on this clone: This CDR3 is also generated by other DNA sequences in the sample. This sequence joins TRBV18 and TRBJ1-2, with 7 bases matching TRBD1. The CDR3 covers 15 residues. The J segment lost 2 bases and the V segment lost 0 bases, leaving 3 bases of the junction unmatched. Per germline, CDR1 KGHSH and CDR2 LQKENI. The CDR3 sequence: CASSPPGTANYGYTF. CDR3 DNA sequence: TGTGCCAGCTCACCACCGGGGACAGCGAACTATGGCTACACCTTC.